Sequencing of this T cell receptor beta chain was carried out in a study of tumor-infiltrating lymphocytes in primary liver carcinoma (dated by TCRdb to the late 2010s). At the level of the whole study: Between late 2015 and 2016, several patients in China with histopathologically diagnosed primary liver carcinoma had their tumors surgically resected. The five patients had tumors staged T1-T3 N0M0, with maximum diameters ranging from about 4.2 to 10 cm. For each liver tumor, the study sampled five regions along with adjacent normal tissue and blood, and applied TCRbeta repertoire sequencing, expression microarrays and whole-exome sequencing. A total of roughly 35 specimens from 5 patients underwent TCRbeta repertoire sequencing, comprising around 25 tumor regions, 5 adjacent noncancerous liver tissues and 5 peripheral blood samples. Technical replicate repertoires showed high reproducibility, with mean shared-clone rates roughly 0.89 and correlation coefficients above 0.95. The five patients, three men and two women aged 30 to 69 years, had hepatocellular carcinoma (four) or combined HCC and intrahepatic cholangiocarcinoma (one). Each sample produced roughly 3.5 to 7.13 million productive TCRbeta reads, and read depth showed no significant difference between tissue types. Findings and caveats that apply to the study as a whole: Because only the TCR beta chain was sequenced and unpaired alpha chains were not captured, true repertoire diversity is likely underestimated. Comparison of CD4+ and CD8+ T cell repertoires was precluded by the use of bulk unsorted samples. Pairs of tumor regions showed greater repertoire overlap (mean 36%) than tumor-adjacent pairs (17%) or tumor-blood pairs (roughly 15%), which is consistent with antigen-driven expansion. The top 250 clones accounted for a significantly greater share of the repertoire in tumors than in blood (p = 0.039). The study included only five patients, and the authors note findings should be validated in a larger study.

The table lists this clonotype with many counts. The antigen it binds to is not known. No much larger clone is present one base from it, and per-base qualities are unavailable. Including cysteine and phenylalanine, the CDR3 has 14 amino acids. This entry keeps only the CDR3 DNA: 42 bases, framed from base 1. The germline V gene specifies SQVTM as CDR1 and ANQGSEA as CDR2. V loses 1 base, J loses 0 bases, and the germline ends lie 9 bases apart. Starting from about 500 ng total RNA, TCRbeta-specific cDNA was produced by reverse transcription with a constant-region primer and ProtoScript II reverse transcriptase. Construction of the TCRbeta libraries relied on three nested rounds of multiplex PCR, following a slightly modified ARM-PCR procedure. Each of the first two PCR rounds ran for about 10 cycles and used multiplex TRBV1-TRBV30 forward primers together with a Cbeta reverse primer. Sample barcodes and Illumina adapters were added in a final 25-cycle PCR using Deep VentR polymerase. Before sequencing, amplicons between 200 and 500 bp were purified from gel using a QIAquick gel extraction kit. An Illumina HiSeq 2500 was used to sequence the TCRbeta amplicons with 250-bp paired-end reads. The authors processed their data as follows. To recover full CDR3 sequences, reads were quality-trimmed using Trimmomatic v0.33 and paired reads were then merged using FLASH v1.2.11. MiGEC v1.2.1b assigned V, D and J germline segments to the rearranged TCRbeta sequences. Clonotype statistics and Shannon-Wiener diversity indices were computed with VDJtools v1.0.0. Except for diversity analysis, only the 250 most abundant clonotypes of each sample were used in subsequent analyses to reduce sampling bias. Clones were called with MiXCR by TCRdb after fastp trimmed the public reads at Q25, and only in-frame beta chains were retained. Rows with a matching CDR3 protein are joined into one entry that keeps the most common DNA and genes. Clone size and V and J calls follow TCRdb, not the original study. The sample table holds some 190,000 distinct CDR3 sequences, of which 50% to 75% were seen once. 72% of the sample lies in the top ten.

Blood RNA was extracted from unsorted whole blood using TRIzol reagent, and germline DNA was obtained with the DNeasy Blood & Tissue kit. At the time of sampling, the patients were treatment-naive and had chronic HBV infection. Before surgery, approximately 4.3 milliliters of peripheral blood were drawn into K2EDTA tubes. Specimen: peripheral blood. This sequence originates from a middle-aged man with primary liver carcinoma and hepatitis B virus infection. The rearranged segments are TRBV29-1 and TRBJ1-1; the D region possibly corresponds to TRBD1 (5 bases align). The CDR3 here reads CSVEGQRMNTEAFF. The bases read TGCAGCGTTGAAGGACAGCGAATGAACACTGAAGCTTTCTTT.